This T cell receptor beta chain stems from a study of blood T cell repertoires in COVID-19. About the research overall: Sites across the United States, Italy and Spain contributed samples from acute and convalescent COVID-19. T cells, B-cell-depleted T cells, or PBMCs provided the cDNA or gDNA that served as material.

The V end lost 7 bases, the J end lost 10 bases, and 14 bases lay between the germline ends. The CDR3 has 11 residues. Looked up from germline, CDR1 is SGHKS and CDR2 is YYEKEE (reference sequence). How the authors handled the data: Amplifying reference gene primers gave estimates of nucleated cell counts. Generated by immunoSEQ multiplex PCR, the TCRdb table keeps only in-frame clones and is missing some. Clonal size and the V and J genes are those of that table, whereas D and trimming came from the DNA. The sample has around 60,000 clones; around 84% are singletons. This rearrangement joins TRBV5-5 to TRBJ1-2; the D is unclear. What was sequenced was peripheral blood. The receptor comes from an older woman with acute or convalescent COVID-19. CDR3 bases: TGTGCCAGCCTCTCTCGAGGCCTCTACACCTTC. Amino acids: CASLSRGLYTF.